Below, 9 T cell receptor beta chains from the same sample are listed, as sequenced in a study of cytomegalovirus exposure and HLA in healthy donors (dated by TCRdb to the late 2010s). Receptor amplification or capture employed the immunoSEQ multiplex PCR assay. The multiplex PCR relied on a mix of 60 forward primers for TCR Vbeta segments and 13 reverse primers for TCR Jbeta segments. TCRdb took over this immuneACCESS table, retaining in-frame rearrangements with V and J assigned. Such tables are incomplete; in checked studies, under half of the missing clones stem from an unresolved V gene, and the remainder is unexplained. Here the sample has around 160,000 clones; around 68% occur a single time. The top ten clonotypes cover approximately 1.5% of the sample. Input material: PBMCs. The source of these receptors is a man aged 50 to 60 in good health and CMV-seronegative.

The chain employs TRBV28 and TRBJ2-7; 12 nucleotides line up with TRBD1. J gave up 3 bases and V 10 bases, and 22 bases lay outside the gene matches. This CDR3 has 19 amino acids. Germline V gene data show CDR1 as MDHEN and CDR2 as SYDVKM. The CDR3, as DNA: TGTGCCACCTTCTCCCCCCCCGGGACAGGGGGCTCGATCGTCTACGAGCAGTACTTC. Its translation: CATFSPPGTGGSIVYEQYF.

This chain connects TRBV5-6 to TRBJ1-5; a weak D match, TRBD1 (5 bases). Deletions cut 3 bases from V and 4 bases from J, with 11 bases between. The CDR3 length is 14 residues. Germline CDR1 and CDR2: SGHDT and YYEEEE. CDR3 sequence reads: CASSWGGRNQPQHF. The CDR3 DNA follows: TGTGCCAGCAGCTGGGGCGGCAGGAATCAGCCCCAGCATTTT.

This sequence joins TRBV6-5 and TRBJ1-5, with TRBD1 matching over 9 bases. The CDR3 spans 13 residues. CDR1 and CDR2 (germline): MNHEY, SVGAGI. Trimming cost V 8 bases and J 7 bases; bases outside gene matches: 6. The CDR3 DNA reads as TGTGCCAGCCGACAGGGGGTTTACCAGCCCCAGCATTTT. It encodes CASRQGVYQPQHF.

This chain links TRBV5-1 with TRBJ1-2; unclear D gene. CDR1 is SGHRS, CDR2 YFSETQ, per germline. The CDR3 length is 11 residues. The ends were cut back, 1 base at V and 10 bases at J, with 8 bases in the middle. In DNA form, the CDR3 reads TGCGCCAGCAGCTTGAATCAGGACTACACCTTC. Protein sequence: CASSLNQDYTF.

This chain links TRBV5-1 with TRBJ1-3; 8 bases fit TRBD1. V lost 3 bases, J lost 2 bases, and 7 bases stayed unmatched. The CDR3 consists of 16 residues. Germline CDR1 reads SGHRS; CDR2 reads YFSETQ. The CDR3 region is CASSSGQGNTGNTIYF. CDR3 DNA sequence: TGCGCCAGCAGCTCAGGACAGGGCAATACTGGAAACACCATATATTTT.

This chain joins TRBV4-3 and TRBJ1-6, with D uncertain. The CDR3 has 15 amino acids. V dropped 0 bases and J dropped 8 bases, with 11 bases sitting between them. The V gene's germline CDR1 is LGHNA and CDR2 YSLEER. CDR3 sequence: CASSQDEQQYSPLHF. The CDR3 nucleotides are TGCGCCAGCAGCCAAGATGAACAACAGTATTCACCCCTCCACTTT.

The chain uses TRBV25-1 and TRBJ2-5, with 10 bases that match TRBD1. This CDR3 region has 15 residues. The V gene's germline CDR1 is MGHDK and CDR2 SYGVNS. After removal of 3 bases from V and 4 bases from J, the junction contained 5 bases not matched to a gene. CDR3 DNA sequence: TGTGCCAGCAGTGACCGGGACAGGGGCGTAGAGACCCAGTACTTC. Amino acids: CASSDRDRGVETQYF.

This clone was recorded once. This chain uses TRBV2 with TRBJ2-1; 7 bases are a match to TRBD1. Germline-derived CDR1 and CDR2 are SNHLY and FYNNEI. The length of the CDR3 is 15 residues. J gave up 3 bases and V 5 bases, and 7 bases lay outside the gene matches. The CDR3 DNA reads as TGTGCCAGCAGTTCCCGAGACAGGGTCTACAATGAGCAGTTCTTC. Protein sequence: CASSSRDRVYNEQFF.

The chain links TRBV19 to TRBJ1-2, with D perhaps TRBD1 (5 bases). The germline V gene encodes CDR1 LNHDA and CDR2 SQIVND (reference sequence). Trimming pared 0 bases from V and 6 bases from J, leaving 5 bases between. This CDR3 comprises 12 residues. The CDR3 nucleotides are TGTGCCAGTAGTATAGACAGGGATGGCTACACCTTC. It encodes CASSIDRDGYTF.